The 21 T cell receptor beta chains presented below share a single source sample, sequenced in a study of Tregs in tolerant kidney transplant recipients. The protocol was immunoSEQ multiplex PCR, while the TCRdb copy is restricted to in-frame clones and leaves out a portion. The sample yields 90,000 to 150,000 clones, around nine tenths seen once. Sample: CD4+ T cells from blood. These TCRs come from a human donor in good health.

The genes are TRBV5-1 and TRBJ2-3; the match to TRBD2 covers 9 bases. This CDR3 has 15 amino acids. CDR1 is SGHRS and CDR2 is YFSETQ in the germline V gene. V lost 4 bases and J lost 11; bases outside the gene matches: 14. CDR3 sequence reads: CASSVASGDPGLQYF. DNA for the CDR3: TGCGCCAGCAGCGTCGCTAGCGGGGACCCCGGGTTGCAGTATTTT.

The rearrangement uses TRBV6-1 and TRBJ1-1; 7 bases agree with TRBD1. This CDR3 contains 14 residues. V lost 5 bases to trimming and J lost 5 bases; unmatched junction nucleotides: 8. Germline CDR1 MNHNS, CDR2 SASEGT. CDR3 in amino acids: CASSTDRMTTEAFF. The CDR3 DNA sequence: TGTGCCAGCAGTACGGACAGGATGACAACTGAAGCTTTCTTT.

The chain is built from TRBV4-2 and TRBJ2-7, with TRBD2 identical over 7 bases. Trimming removed 2 bases from V and 5 bases from J; junction bases left unmatched: 15. CDR1 is LGHNA, CDR2 YNFKEQ, per germline. The CDR3 has 17 residues. Written as DNA, the CDR3 is TGTGCCAGCAGCCAACCTACCCGTGGGCGGGAGAAAGACGAGCAGTACTTC. The encoded protein is CASSQPTRGREKDEQYF.

The V call is TRBV5-1, the J call TRBJ2-7; the D gene is possibly TRBD1 (5 bases). This CDR3 has 14 amino acids. CDR1 is SGHRS, CDR2 YFSETQ, per germline. Trimming stripped 0 bases from V and 3 bases from J, with 10 bases between. In nucleotides, the CDR3 is TGCGCCAGCAGCTTGGGACAGCCTGACTACGAGCAGTACTTC. This codes for CASSLGQPDYEQYF.

The CDR3 DNA reads as TGTGCCAGCAGCTGGCCTGGCCTTAGGGAGCAGTACTTC. As protein: CASSWPGLREQYF. J is TRBJ2-7 and V is TRBV11-2; D ambiguous. The germline V gene encodes CDR1 SGHAT and CDR2 FQNNGV. V dropped 4 bases and J dropped 7 bases, with 14 bases sitting between them. CDR3 size: 13 residues.

The chain is built from TRBV12-5 and TRBJ1-1; tentative D call: TRBD1 (5 bases). The V end lost 4 bases, the J end lost 3 bases, and 9 bases lay between the germline ends. CDR1 LGHNT and CDR2 FRNRAP come from the germline V gene. The CDR3 runs 13 residues. The CDR3 DNA follows: TGTGCTAGTGGTTCGGGAGGGGACACTGAAGCTTTCTTT. Amino acid sequence: CASGSGGDTEAFF.

CDR3 in amino acids: CASSLRGPVLNIQYF. CDR3 in DNA: TGTGCCAGCAGTCTACGGGGACCGGTATTGAACATTCAGTACTTC. The chain uses TRBV27 and TRBJ2-4; D tentatively fits TRBD1 or TRBD2 (5 bases each). Germline assignment: CDR1 MNHEY and CDR2 SMNVEV (reference sequence). Between the trimmed V and J ends, which lost 5 bases and 7 bases, there was a span of 18 bases. CDR3 length: 15 amino acids.

The V call is TRBV5-1, the J call TRBJ2-1; 10 bases align to TRBD2. The CDR3 extends over 15 amino acids. The trim removed 1 base at V and 6 bases at J, leaving 4 bases unmatched. CDR1 and CDR2 from the germline V gene are SGHRS and YFSETQ. CDR3 nucleotides: TGCGCCAGCAGCTTGTTGCTAGCGGGAGTCAATGAGCAGTTCTTC. Amino acid sequence: CASSLLLAGVNEQFF.

This clone was detected once. Other DNA sequences in the same sample also yield this CDR3. The chain joins TRBV5-1 to TRBJ2-3, with 9 bases aligning to TRBD1. This CDR3 region has 15 residues. After removal of 0 bases from V and 4 bases from J, the junction contained 3 bases not matched to a gene. Germline-derived CDR1 and CDR2 are SGHRS and YFSETQ. The CDR3 reads CASSLVGQGPDTQYF. CDR3 in DNA: TGCGCCAGCAGCTTGGTGGGACAGGGCCCAGATACGCAGTATTTT.

This sequence joins TRBV2 and TRBJ2-7, with 9 bases matching TRBD1. The germline V gene encodes CDR1 SNHLY and CDR2 FYNNEI. The junction had 7 bases not matched to a gene; V was cut back by 6 bases and J by 1 base. The CDR3 runs to 15 residues. This chain's CDR3 is CASRLTGTGSYEQYF. The CDR3 DNA reads TGTGCCAGCAGACTTACCGGGACAGGGTCCTACGAGCAGTACTTC.

The chain combines TRBV7-2 with TRBJ2-2, with D possibly being TRBD1 (6 bases). Germline CDR1 is SGHTA and CDR2 is FQGNSA. The V end lost 5 bases, the J end lost 0 bases, and 10 bases lay between the germline ends. This CDR3 is built from 15 residues. The DNA of the CDR3 is TGTGCCAGCAGCGCTGACAGGACGAACACCGGGGAGCTGTTTTTT. Translating gives CASSADRTNTGELFF. Together with reference TRBV7-2 and TRBJ2-2, the CDR3 gives the full variable domain: GAGVSQSPSNKVTEKGKDVELRCDPISGHTALYWYRQSLGQGLEFLIYFQGNSAPDKSGLPSDRFSAERTGGSVSTLTIQRTQQEDSAVYLCASSADRTNTGELFFGEGSRLTVL.

The CDR3: CASSSPSGQGATGELFF. The CDR3 DNA reads as TGCGCCAGCAGCTCCCCATCTGGGCAGGGGGCGACCGGGGAGCTGTTTTTT. The chain couples TRBV5-1 to TRBJ2-2, with TRBD1 matching over 8 bases. CDR3 length: 17 amino acids. Per germline, CDR1 SGHRS and CDR2 YFSETQ. V lost 3 bases and J lost 5; bases outside the gene matches: 12.

The chain links TRBV19 to TRBJ1-2; unclear D gene. Trimming took 0 bases from V and 2 from J, leaving 16 bases between them. CDR1 and CDR2 from the germline V gene are LNHDA and SQIVND (reference sequence). The length of the CDR3 is 17 residues. CDR3 DNA sequence: TGTGCCAGTAGTATAGATCCGGCGGTCCGGGGAAACTATGGCTACACCTTC. This codes for CASSIDPAVRGNYGYTF.

V usage is TRBV5-1 and J usage is TRBJ1-2, with 11 nucleotides matching TRBD1. CDR3 length: 14 amino acids. Looked up from germline, CDR1 is SGHRS and CDR2 is YFSETQ. V dropped 4 bases and J dropped 8; count of bases not matched to a gene: 7. The CDR3 loop is CASSPGQGALGYTF. CDR3 coding DNA: TGCGCCAGCAGCCCAGGACAGGGGGCGTTGGGCTACACCTTC.

This chain links TRBV5-4 with TRBJ2-5; 9 bases are a match to TRBD2. With V trimmed by 0 bases and J by 5 bases, 8 bases remained unmatched. From germline, CDR1 is SGHNT and CDR2 YYREEE (reference sequence). The CDR3 extends over 16 amino acids. In nucleotides, the CDR3 is TGTGCCAGCAGCTTGGGGGCGGGGGGGCGCGGGGAGACCCAGTACTTC. It specifies CASSLGAGGRGETQYF.

The rearrangement links TRBV2 to TRBJ1-3; D is ambiguous. From germline, CDR1 is SNHLY and CDR2 FYNNEI. With 2 bases removed from V and 9 bases from J, the gap between germline ends came to 5 bases. The length of the CDR3 is 11 residues. The CDR3 sequence: CASSESGTIYF. The CDR3 region has the DNA TGTGCCAGCAGTGAATCAGGCACCATATATTTT.

The V call is TRBV5-1, the J call TRBJ1-4; D unresolved. The germline CDR1 and CDR2 sequences are SGHRS and YFSETQ. Deletions cut 4 bases from V and 8 bases from J, with 18 bases between. CDR3 size: 15 residues. Written as DNA, the CDR3 is TGCGCCAGCAGCCCAGGACCCGATGAAGGGGAAAAACTGTTTTTT. Translating gives CASSPGPDEGEKLFF. The whole variable domain, filled in from reference TRBV5-1 and TRBJ1-4, reads KAGVTQTPRYLIKTRGQQVTLSCSPISGHRSVSWYQQTPGQGLQFLFEYFSETQRNKGNFPGRFSGRQFSNSRSEMNVSTLELGDSALYLCASSPGPDEGEKLFFGSGTQLSVL.

The chain recombines TRBV5-5 with TRBJ1-5; D perhaps matches TRBD1 (6 bases). From germline, CDR1 is SGHKS and CDR2 YYEKEE (reference sequence). The V end was cut by 4 bases, the J end by 2 bases, with 16 bases between. CDR3 length: 16 residues. CDR3 in DNA: TGTGCCAGCAGCACCGGAGGGGGGCCGGGCAATCAGCCCCAGCATTTT. Amino acid sequence: CASSTGGGPGNQPQHF.

This rearrangement joins TRBV6-5 to TRBJ1-1; no reliable D call. Germline V gene data show CDR1 as MNHEY and CDR2 as SVGAGI. This CDR3 comprises 13 residues. The V and J ends lost 2 bases and 3 bases respectively, with 7 bases between them. The CDR3 protein is CASSYDGYTEAFF. DNA of the CDR3: TGTGCCAGCAGTTACGACGGATACACTGAAGCTTTCTTT.

The J gene is TRBJ2-1, the V gene TRBV6-6, with 11 bases aligning to TRBD2. V was clipped by 2 bases and J by 6 bases; unmatched bases: 6. CDR1 is MNHNY and CDR2 is SVGAGI in the germline V gene (reference sequence). The CDR3 extends over 16 amino acids. The CDR3 region is CASSYGSSGRANEQFF. The CDR3 nucleotides are TGTGCCAGCAGTTACGGAAGTAGCGGGAGGGCCAATGAGCAGTTCTTC.

CDR3 DNA sequence: TGTGCCAGCAGCTCCTTCTGGGGGGCAGTCACTGAAGCTTTCTTT. It codes for CASSSFWGAVTEAFF. The rearrangement uses TRBV11-2 and TRBJ1-1; D is perhaps TRBD1 (6 bases). The CDR3 has 15 residues. V was clipped by 4 bases and J by 4 bases, with 16 bases between them. Looked up from germline, CDR1 is SGHAT and CDR2 is FQNNGV.